The T cell receptor (beta chain) under discussion was sequenced for a study of T cells after yellow fever vaccination. General study findings and limits: In FACS-sorted repertoires, abundant clonotypes from the bulk population could appear as contaminants. The secondary response was weaker, and its peak arrived faster, on day 5 versus 15.

There are 14 residues in the CDR3. Germline V CDR1 and CDR2: MRHNA, SNTAGT. With V trimmed by 2 bases and J by 4 bases, 0 bases remained unmatched. At least ten counts were recorded for this clonotype. The antigen is undetermined. 5'RACE template switching generated TCR cDNA, adding a universal primer site and UMIs. TCRdb re-called the 5' RACE reads through MiXCR, storing one row per CDR3 protein. Altogether hundreds of thousands of distinct CDR3 sequences are present, over 15% being singletons, with the ten largest covering around 17%. This TCR came from a man younger than 30 who received the YFV17D yellow fever vaccine. The V call is TRBV6-4, the J call TRBJ2-3; TRBD1 agrees at 10 bases. The starting material was PBMCs, obtained before the yellow fever booster vaccination. CDR3 protein: CASSDGQGADTQYF. CDR3 DNA: TGTGCCAGCAGTGACGGACAGGGGGCAGATACGCAGTATTTT.